The 14 T cell receptor beta chains below were found in one sample sequenced in a study of CD4+ T cells in melanoma. Some clones are missing from TCRdb's copy, which holds only in-frame ones; the method was immunoSEQ multiplex PCR. Among more than 90,000 clones listed, around 92% were seen once. Sequences were obtained from peripheral blood. The origin of the receptors is a human donor with melanoma.

The rearrangement links TRBV19 to TRBJ2-3, with 7 positions matching TRBD2. The CDR3 runs 15 residues. Germline CDR1 and CDR2: LNHDA and SQIVND (reference sequence). Trimming removed 5 bases from V and 2 bases from J; junction bases left unmatched: 7. This CDR3 reads CASSLASGVTDTQYF. In DNA, the CDR3 is TGTGCCAGTAGTCTAGCTAGCGGTGTCACAGATACGCAGTATTTT.

V gene TRBV30 combines with J gene TRBJ2-1; possibly TRBD2 for D (6 bases). The ends were cut back, 2 bases at V and 12 bases at J, with 14 bases in the middle. The CDR3 loop spans 12 amino acids. Looked up from germline, CDR1 is GTSNPN and CDR2 is SVGIG (reference sequence). CDR3 in amino acids: CAWSLVRDLQFF. DNA for the CDR3: TGTGCCTGGAGTCTTGTCCGGGACTTGCAGTTCTTC. Supplemented by reference TRBV30 and TRBJ2-1, the full variable domain reads SQTIHQWPATLVQPVGSPLSLECTVEGTSNPNLYWYRQAAGRGLQLLFYSVGIGQISSEVPQNLSASRPQDRQFILSSKKLLLSDSGFYLCAWSLVRDLQFFGPGTRLTVL.

This chain links TRBV5-1 with TRBJ2-1, with a possible D match to TRBD2 (5 bases). With 2 bases removed from V and 5 bases from J, the gap between germline ends came to 5 bases. There are 12 residues in the CDR3. The germline V gene encodes CDR1 SGHRS and CDR2 YFSETQ. The CDR3 is CASSFGNNEQFF. The CDR3 coding sequence is TGCGCCAGCAGCTTCGGGAACAATGAGCAGTTCTTC.

The chain couples TRBV5-6 to TRBJ2-3; D unclear. Germline CDR1 and CDR2: SGHDT and YYEEEE. Between the trimmed V and J ends, which lost 0 bases and 6 bases, there was a span of 8 bases. The CDR3 length is 13 residues. In DNA form, the CDR3 reads TGTGCCAGCAGCTTGGAGTTATGGGATACGCAGTATTTT. Protein sequence: CASSLELWDTQYF.

In this sample, this clone turned up a few times. V and J are TRBV7-3 and TRBJ2-2; 7 nucleotides align to TRBD2. V shed 2 bases and J 1 base; nucleotides not matched to a gene: 4. There are 16 residues in the CDR3. The germline CDR1 and CDR2 sequences are SGHTA and FQGTGA. This chain's CDR3 is CASSLEGGGNTGELFF. The CDR3, as DNA: TGTGCCAGCAGCTTAGAGGGCGGGGGGAACACCGGGGAGCTGTTTTTT.

This clone showed up just a few times. The chain is built from TRBV27 and TRBJ1-3; TRBD1 matches at 7 bases. There are 15 residues in the CDR3. Germline values: CDR1 MNHEY, CDR2 SMNVEV (reference sequence). The ends lost 4 bases at V and 5 bases at J; junction bases unmatched: 8. CDR3 nucleotide sequence: TGTGCCAGCAGTTCGACAGGGAAAAGAAGAAACACCATATATTTT. Amino acid sequence: CASSSTGKRRNTIYF.

This chain connects TRBV9 to TRBJ2-1; the match to TRBD1 covers 7 bases. This CDR3 has 16 residues. The germline V gene encodes CDR1 SGDLS and CDR2 YYNGEE. Trimming removed 0 bases from V and 2 bases from J; junction bases left unmatched: 5. The DNA of the CDR3 is TGTGCCAGCAGCGTAGCGCAAGGGACAGCCTACAATGAGCAGTTCTTC. Translation: CASSVAQGTAYNEQFF.

The rearrangement uses TRBV19 and TRBJ2-1; the D is unclear. Trimming cost V 7 bases and J 2 bases, with 12 bases left between them. The CDR3 has 14 amino acids. The germline CDR1 and CDR2 sequences are LNHDA and SQIVND (reference sequence). DNA for the CDR3: TGTGCCAGTAAAGGCCCAACCGCCTACAATGAGCAGTTCTTC. It encodes CASKGPTAYNEQFF.

This clone was detected only once. The chain carries TRBV5-1 and TRBJ2-2; possible D gene TRBD1, 5 bases. The germline V gene has CDR1 SGHRS and CDR2 YFSETQ. The CDR3 loop spans 14 amino acids. V lost 4 bases, J lost 1 base, and 8 bases lay in between. The CDR3 nucleotides are TGCGCCAGCAGCACTCAGGGGAACACCGGGGAGCTGTTTTTT. As protein: CASSTQGNTGELFF.

V gene TRBV25-1 combines with J gene TRBJ2-5, with D uncertain. This CDR3 contains 12 residues. Trimming stripped 5 bases from V and 3 bases from J, with 7 bases between. Germline-derived CDR1 and CDR2 are MGHDK and SYGVNS. The CDR3 is CASSSREETQYF. The CDR3 DNA follows: TGTGCCAGCAGTAGTAGGGAAGAGACCCAGTACTTC.

CDR3 in DNA: TGCGCCAGCAGCCAAGAAAGAGCCAATGAGCAGTTCTTC. Translation: CASSQERANEQFF. The rearrangement joins TRBV4-3 to TRBJ2-1; unclear D gene. Germline loops: CDR1 LGHNA, CDR2 YSLEER. V was cut by 0 bases and J by 6 bases, with 6 bases left in between. This CDR3 spans 13 amino acids.

The chain joins TRBV19 to TRBJ2-5, with 8 nucleotides matching TRBD2. The germline V gene has CDR1 LNHDA and CDR2 SQIVND (reference sequence). The CDR3 has 14 amino acids. With V trimmed by 6 bases and J by 5 bases, 8 bases remained unmatched. CDR3 sequence (DNA): TGTGCCAGTAGGGTGGGCGGGGGGACCGAGACCCAGTACTTC. Residues: CASRVGGGTETQYF. Full variable domain (outside the CDR3, taken from reference TRBV19 and TRBJ2-5): DGGITQSPKYLFRKEGQNVTLSCEQNLNHDAMYWYRQDPGQGLRLIYYSQIVNDFQKGDIAEGYSVSREKKESFPLTVTSAQKNPTAFYLCASRVGGGTETQYFGPGTRLLVL.

The genes are TRBV27 and TRBJ2-7; D is perhaps TRBD1 or TRBD2 (5 bases each). Trimming stripped 6 bases from V and 2 bases from J, with 14 bases between. The CDR3 extends over 14 amino acids. Germline CDR1 is MNHEY and CDR2 is SMNVEV (reference sequence). CDR3 sequence: CASRGPHHAYEQYF. The CDR3 DNA reads TGTGCCAGCAGGGGACCTCATCATGCCTACGAGCAGTACTTC.

The CDR3 sequence is CASSQDRGTSSYEQYF. The CDR3 region has the DNA TGCGCCAGCAGCCAAGATAGGGGGACTTCGTCCTACGAGCAGTACTTC. The rearrangement links TRBV4-3 to TRBJ2-7, with D perhaps given as TRBD1 or TRBD2 (6 bases each). Per the germline V gene, CDR1 is LGHNA and CDR2 is YSLEER. V was clipped by 0 bases and J by 1 base, with 13 bases between them. The CDR3 contains 16 residues.